This T cell receptor (beta chain) emerged from a study of shared clonotypes between healthy human individuals. On the study more broadly: A couple of women and a few men aged 18 to 49 served as donors.

The data were produced by immunoSEQ multiplex PCR, yet TCRdb's version contains in-frame clones alone and is incomplete. The sample shows around 100,000 clones, about two thirds of them seen only once. Donors comprised healthy HIV-negative adults lacking recent acute infections or vaccinations. CD8 memory was a combination of CD45RO+ cells and CCR7-negative CD45RA+ TemRA cells. The trim removed 1 base at V and 3 bases at J, leaving 5 bases unmatched. The CDR3 loop spans 15 amino acids. Germline CDR1 and CDR2: SGHNT and YENEEA. This clonotype was sampled from a woman under 40 in good health. The J gene is TRBJ2-5, the V gene TRBV11-3, with 7 bases lining up with TRBD1. Sequencing used memory CD8+ T cells sorted from blood. The subset is: CD45RO+ cells pooled with CCR7-negative TemRA cells. The CDR3 is CASSLGGQSKETQYF. For the CDR3, the DNA is TGTGCCAGCAGCTTAGGGGGACAGTCCAAAGAGACCCAGTACTTC. Full variable domain (outside the CDR3, taken from reference TRBV11-3 and TRBJ2-5): EAGVVQSPRYKIIEKKQPVAFWCNPISGHNTLYWYLQNLGQGPELLIRYENEEAVDDSQLPKDRFSAERLKGVDSTLKIQPAELGDSAVYLCASSLGGQSKETQYFGPGTRLLVL.